The entry that follows covers one T cell receptor (beta chain) sequence. This record comes from a study of spatial heterogeneity in lung cancer. Study summary: There were 65 or so donors, all of them untreated patients with early-stage non-small cell lung cancer. Beta-chain sequences were consistently detected more often than alpha-chain sequences.

This CDR3 contains 15 residues. Germline CDR1 reads MNHEY; CDR2 reads SMNVEV (reference sequence). Unmatched junction bases numbered 9, after V lost 2 bases and J lost 7 bases. MiXCR, run by TCRdb on the 5' RACE reads, gives a single entry per CDR3 protein. The table includes 85,000 to 100,000 distinct CDR3 sequences, roughly a fifth detected once. The time point denotes: blood at routine non-recurrence follow-up after resection. This sample comprised PBMCs, obtained at follow-up. The origin of this receptor is a male donor with early-stage non-small cell lung cancer. This chain joins TRBV27 and TRBJ2-7; TRBD2 agrees at 9 bases. The CDR3 region has the DNA TGTGCCAGCAGTTTAGGAGTAGCGGGAGTGAAAGAGCAGTACTTC. This gives the protein CASSLGVAGVKEQYF.